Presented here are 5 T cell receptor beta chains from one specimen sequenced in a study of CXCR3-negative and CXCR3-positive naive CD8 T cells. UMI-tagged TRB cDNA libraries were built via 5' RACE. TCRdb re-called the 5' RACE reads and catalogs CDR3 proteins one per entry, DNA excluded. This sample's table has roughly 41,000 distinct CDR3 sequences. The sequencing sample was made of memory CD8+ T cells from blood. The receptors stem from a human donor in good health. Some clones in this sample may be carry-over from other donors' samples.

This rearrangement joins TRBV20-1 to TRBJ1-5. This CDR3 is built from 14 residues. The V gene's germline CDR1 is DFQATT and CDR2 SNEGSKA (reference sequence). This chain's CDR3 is CSARVGASNQPQHF.

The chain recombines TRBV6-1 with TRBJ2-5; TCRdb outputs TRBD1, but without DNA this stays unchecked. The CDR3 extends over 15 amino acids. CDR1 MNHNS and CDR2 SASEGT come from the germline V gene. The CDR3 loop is CASSPHWDSEETQYF.

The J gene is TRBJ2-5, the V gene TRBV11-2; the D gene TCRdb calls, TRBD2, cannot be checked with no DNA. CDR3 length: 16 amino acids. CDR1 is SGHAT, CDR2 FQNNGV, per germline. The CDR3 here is CASSLGLRGTWETQYF.

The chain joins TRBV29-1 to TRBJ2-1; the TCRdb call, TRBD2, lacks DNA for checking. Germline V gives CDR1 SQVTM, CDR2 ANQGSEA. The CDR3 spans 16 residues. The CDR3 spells CSDKSGGGITYNEQFF.

The CDR3 reads CATSGEVQLRETEAFF. The chain carries TRBV15 and TRBJ1-1. The CDR3 extends over 16 amino acids. Germline values: CDR1 LNHNV, CDR2 YYDKDF (reference sequence).